The 2 T cell receptor beta chains below were found in one sample sequenced in a study of molecular identifiers for immune sequencing clone quantification. TCRdb re-analysed the PCR reads in MiXCR, keeping a single row per CDR3 protein. Altogether more than 450,000 distinct CDR3 sequences are present, around 21% being singletons, with the ten largest covering 0.84%. What was sequenced was naive CD8+ T cells from blood, with Jurkat cell RNA spiked in. The subset here: FACS-sorted CD8+CD4-CCR7+CD45RA+ naive T cells. The receptors derive from a human donor in good health. Some libraries in this study had Jurkat cell RNA spiked in.

The V and J genes are TRBV5-4 and TRBJ2-1; D is perhaps TRBD1 or TRBD2 (5 bases each). The CDR3 runs 16 residues. Trimming cost V 0 bases and J 5 bases, with 15 bases left between them. Germline loops: CDR1 SGHNT, CDR2 YYREEE (reference sequence). The CDR3 spells CASSLVPGTRNNEQFF. The DNA for the CDR3 is TGTGCCAGCAGCTTGGTCCCCGGGACGAGGAACAATGAGCAGTTCTTC.

This chain joins TRBV28 and TRBJ1-5, with 7 bases identical to TRBD1. The V and J ends lost 6 bases and 5 bases, in that order; junction bases with no gene match: 10. Germline values: CDR1 MDHEN, CDR2 SYDVKM. The CDR3 runs to 15 residues. This CDR3 reads CASRPTGEPDQPQHF. DNA for the CDR3: TGTGCCAGCAGGCCAACAGGGGAACCCGATCAGCCCCAGCATTTT. Based on the CDR3 plus reference TRBV28 and TRBJ1-5, the full variable domain is DVKVTQSSRYLVKRTGEKVFLECVQDMDHENMFWYRQDPGLGLRLIYFSYDVKMKEKGDIPEGYSVSREKKERFSLILESASTNQTSMYLCASRPTGEPDQPQHFGDGTRLSIL.